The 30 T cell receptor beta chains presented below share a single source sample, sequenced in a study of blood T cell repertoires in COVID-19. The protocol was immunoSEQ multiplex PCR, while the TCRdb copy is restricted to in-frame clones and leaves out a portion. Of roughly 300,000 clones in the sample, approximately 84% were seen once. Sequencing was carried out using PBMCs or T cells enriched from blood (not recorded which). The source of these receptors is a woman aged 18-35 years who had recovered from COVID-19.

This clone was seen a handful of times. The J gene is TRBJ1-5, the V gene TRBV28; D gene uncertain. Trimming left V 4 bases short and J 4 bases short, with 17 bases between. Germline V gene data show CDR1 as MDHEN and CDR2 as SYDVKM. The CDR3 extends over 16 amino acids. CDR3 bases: TGTGCCAGCAGTTCCGCCTCGGGAGTTGAAAATCAGCCCCAGCATTTT. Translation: CASSSASGVENQPQHF.

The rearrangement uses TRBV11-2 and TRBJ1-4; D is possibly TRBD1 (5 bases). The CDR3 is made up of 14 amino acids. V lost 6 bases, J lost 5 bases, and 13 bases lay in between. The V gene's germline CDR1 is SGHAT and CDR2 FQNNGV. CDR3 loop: CASSQGFGNEKLFF. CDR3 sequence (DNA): TGTGCCAGCAGTCAGGGATTCGGGAATGAAAAACTGTTTTTT.

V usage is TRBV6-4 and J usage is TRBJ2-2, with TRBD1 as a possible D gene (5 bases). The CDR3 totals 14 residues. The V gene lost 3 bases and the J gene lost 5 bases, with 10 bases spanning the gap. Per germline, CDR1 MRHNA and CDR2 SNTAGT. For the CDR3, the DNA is TGTGCCAGCAGTGATGGGGCGCAAACCGGGGAGCTGTTTTTT. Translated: CASSDGAQTGELFF.

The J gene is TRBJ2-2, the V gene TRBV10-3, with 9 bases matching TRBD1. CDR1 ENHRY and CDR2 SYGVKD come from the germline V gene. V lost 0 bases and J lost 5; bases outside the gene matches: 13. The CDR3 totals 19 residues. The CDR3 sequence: CAISESFRTGTGKTGELFF. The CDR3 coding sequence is TGTGCCATCAGTGAGTCGTTCCGGACCGGGACAGGGAAAACCGGGGAGCTGTTTTTT.

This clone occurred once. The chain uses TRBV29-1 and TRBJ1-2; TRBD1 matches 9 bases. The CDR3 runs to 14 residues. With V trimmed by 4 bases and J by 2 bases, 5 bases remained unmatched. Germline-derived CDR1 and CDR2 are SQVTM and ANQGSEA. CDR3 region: CSVADRGRNYGYTF. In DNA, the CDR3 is TGCAGCGTTGCGGACAGGGGAAGAAACTATGGCTACACCTTC.

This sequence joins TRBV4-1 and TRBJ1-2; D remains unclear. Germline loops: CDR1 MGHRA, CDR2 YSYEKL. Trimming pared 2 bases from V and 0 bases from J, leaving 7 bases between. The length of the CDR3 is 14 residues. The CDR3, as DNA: TGCGCCAGCAGCCAAAACCGGGCTAACTATGGCTACACCTTC. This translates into CASSQNRANYGYTF.

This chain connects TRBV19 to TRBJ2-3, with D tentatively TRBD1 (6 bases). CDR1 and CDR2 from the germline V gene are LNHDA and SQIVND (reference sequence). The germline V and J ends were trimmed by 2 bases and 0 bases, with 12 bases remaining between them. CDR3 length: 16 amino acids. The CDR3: CASSILGRGSTDTQYF. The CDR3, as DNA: TGTGCCAGTAGTATACTGGGAAGGGGGAGCACAGATACGCAGTATTTT.

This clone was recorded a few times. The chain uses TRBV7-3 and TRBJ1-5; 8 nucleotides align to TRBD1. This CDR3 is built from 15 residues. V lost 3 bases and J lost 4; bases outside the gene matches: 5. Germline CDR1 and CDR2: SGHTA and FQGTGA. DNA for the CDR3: TGTGCCAGCAGCTTTCCGGACAGGGTAAATCAGCCCCAGCATTTT. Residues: CASSFPDRVNQPQHF.

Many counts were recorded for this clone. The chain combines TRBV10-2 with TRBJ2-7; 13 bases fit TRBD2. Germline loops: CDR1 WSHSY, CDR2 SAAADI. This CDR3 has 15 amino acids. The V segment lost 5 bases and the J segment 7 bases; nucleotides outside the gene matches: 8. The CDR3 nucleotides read TGCGCCAGCAGTTTTGGACTAGCGGGAGTAGGTGAGCAGTACTTC. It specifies CASSFGLAGVGEQYF.

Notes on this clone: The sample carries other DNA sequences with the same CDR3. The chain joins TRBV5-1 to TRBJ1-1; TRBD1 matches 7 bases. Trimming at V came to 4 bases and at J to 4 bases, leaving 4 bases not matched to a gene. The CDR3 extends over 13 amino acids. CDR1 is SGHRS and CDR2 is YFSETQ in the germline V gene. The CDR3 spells CASSRDSSTEAFF. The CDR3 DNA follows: TGCGCCAGCAGCCGGGACAGCTCCACTGAAGCTTTCTTT.

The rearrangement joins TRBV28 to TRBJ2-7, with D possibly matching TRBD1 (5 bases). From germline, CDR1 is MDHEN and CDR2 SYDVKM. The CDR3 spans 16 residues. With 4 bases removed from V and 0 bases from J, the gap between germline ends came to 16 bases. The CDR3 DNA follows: TGTGCCAGCAGTTCGCTGACTCACAGGCGCTCCTACGAGCAGTACTTC. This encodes CASSSLTHRRSYEQYF.

CDR3 amino acids: CASSSTTGGSVYSNQPQHF. Written as DNA, the CDR3 is TGTGCCAGCAGTTCCACGACAGGGGGCTCCGTATATAGCAATCAGCCCCAGCATTTT. This rearrangement joins TRBV28 to TRBJ1-5; 10 bases are shared with TRBD1. CDR1 is MDHEN and CDR2 is SYDVKM in the germline V gene. The trim removed 4 bases at V and 0 bases at J, leaving 12 bases unmatched. This CDR3 is built from 19 residues.

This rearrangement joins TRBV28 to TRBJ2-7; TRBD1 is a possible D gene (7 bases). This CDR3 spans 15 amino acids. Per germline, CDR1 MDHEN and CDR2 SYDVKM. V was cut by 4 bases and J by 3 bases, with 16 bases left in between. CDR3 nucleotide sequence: TGTGCCAGCAGTTCTCCACAGGGGACTGGCTACGAGCAGTACTTC. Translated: CASSSPQGTGYEQYF.

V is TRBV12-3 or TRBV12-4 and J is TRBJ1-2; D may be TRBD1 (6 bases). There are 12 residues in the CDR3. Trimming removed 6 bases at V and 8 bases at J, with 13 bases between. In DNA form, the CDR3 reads TGTGCCAGCAGCCCACAGGGACGCGGCTACACCTTC. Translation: CASSPQGRGYTF.

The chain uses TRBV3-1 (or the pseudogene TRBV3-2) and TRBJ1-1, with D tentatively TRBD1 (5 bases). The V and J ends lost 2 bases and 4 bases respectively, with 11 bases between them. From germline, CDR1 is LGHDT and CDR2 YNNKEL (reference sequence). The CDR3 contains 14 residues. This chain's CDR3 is CASSQLGEGTEAFF. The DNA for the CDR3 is TGTGCCAGCAGCCAATTAGGGGAAGGCACTGAAGCTTTCTTT.

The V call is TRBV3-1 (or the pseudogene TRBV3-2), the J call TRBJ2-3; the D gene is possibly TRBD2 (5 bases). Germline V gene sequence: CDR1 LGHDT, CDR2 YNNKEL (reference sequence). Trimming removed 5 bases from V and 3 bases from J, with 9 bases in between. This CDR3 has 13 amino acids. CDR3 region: CASSIRRTDTQYF. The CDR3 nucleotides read TGTGCCAGCAGCATTCGGAGGACAGATACGCAGTATTTT.

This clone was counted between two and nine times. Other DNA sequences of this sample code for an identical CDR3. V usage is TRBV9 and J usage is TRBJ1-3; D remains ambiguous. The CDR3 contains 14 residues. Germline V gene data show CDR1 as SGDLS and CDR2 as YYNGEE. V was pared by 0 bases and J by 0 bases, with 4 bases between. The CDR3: CASSVGSSGNTIYF. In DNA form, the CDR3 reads TGTGCCAGCAGCGTAGGGAGCTCTGGAAACACCATATATTTT.

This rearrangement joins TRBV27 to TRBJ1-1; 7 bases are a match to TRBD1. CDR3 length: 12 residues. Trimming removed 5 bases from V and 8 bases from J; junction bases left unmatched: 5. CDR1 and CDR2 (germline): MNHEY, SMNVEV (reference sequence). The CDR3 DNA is TGTGCCAGCAGTACTGGGACAGCCGAAGCTTTCTTT. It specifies CASSTGTAEAFF.

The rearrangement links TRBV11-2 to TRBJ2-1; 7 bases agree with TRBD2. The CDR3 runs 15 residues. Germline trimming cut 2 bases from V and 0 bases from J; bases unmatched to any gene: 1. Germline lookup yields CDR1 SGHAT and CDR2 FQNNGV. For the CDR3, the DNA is TGTGCCAGCAGCTTAACGGGAGGCTCCTACAATGAGCAGTTCTTC. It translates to CASSLTGGSYNEQFF.

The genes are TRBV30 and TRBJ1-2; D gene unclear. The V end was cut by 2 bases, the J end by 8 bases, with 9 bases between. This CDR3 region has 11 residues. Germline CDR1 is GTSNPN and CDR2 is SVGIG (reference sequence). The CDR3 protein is CAWSPVQGYTF. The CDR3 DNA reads TGTGCCTGGAGTCCAGTGCAGGGCTACACCTTC.

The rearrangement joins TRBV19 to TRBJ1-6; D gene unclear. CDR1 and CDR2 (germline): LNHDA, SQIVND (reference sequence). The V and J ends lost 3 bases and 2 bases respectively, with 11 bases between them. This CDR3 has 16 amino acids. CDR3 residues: CASSMKGVAYNSPLHF. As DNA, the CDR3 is TGTGCCAGTAGTATGAAGGGAGTCGCCTATAATTCACCCCTCCACTTT.

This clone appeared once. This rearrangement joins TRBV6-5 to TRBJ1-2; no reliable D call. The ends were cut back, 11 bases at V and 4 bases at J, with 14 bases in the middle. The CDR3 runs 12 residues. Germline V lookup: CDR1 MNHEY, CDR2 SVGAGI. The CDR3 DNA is TGTGCCGTGCAGGAAAATATCTATGGCTACACCTTC. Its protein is CAVQENIYGYTF.

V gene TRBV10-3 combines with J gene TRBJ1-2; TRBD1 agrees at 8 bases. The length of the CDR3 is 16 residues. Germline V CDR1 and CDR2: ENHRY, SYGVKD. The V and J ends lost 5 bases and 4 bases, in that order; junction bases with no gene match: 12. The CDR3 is CAISQTQGAQSYGYTF. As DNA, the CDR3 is TGTGCCATCAGTCAAACGCAGGGGGCTCAAAGCTATGGCTACACCTTC.

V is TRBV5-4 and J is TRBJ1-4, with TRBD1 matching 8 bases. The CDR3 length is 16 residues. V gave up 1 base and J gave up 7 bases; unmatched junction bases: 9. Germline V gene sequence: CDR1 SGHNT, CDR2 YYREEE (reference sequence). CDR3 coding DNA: TGTGCCAGCAGCTTGACGGCAGGGGGCGTTAGTGAAAAACTGTTTTTT. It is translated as CASSLTAGGVSEKLFF.

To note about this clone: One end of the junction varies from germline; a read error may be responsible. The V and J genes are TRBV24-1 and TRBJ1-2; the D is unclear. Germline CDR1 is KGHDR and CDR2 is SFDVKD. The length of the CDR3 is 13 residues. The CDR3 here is CATRDFSGSGYTF. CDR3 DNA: TGTGCCACCAGGGATTTCAGCGGCTCAGGCTACACCTTC.

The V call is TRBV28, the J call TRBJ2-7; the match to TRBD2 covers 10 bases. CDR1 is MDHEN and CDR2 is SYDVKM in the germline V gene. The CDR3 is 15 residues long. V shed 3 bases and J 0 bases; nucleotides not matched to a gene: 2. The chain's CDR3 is CASSFGLADSYEQYF. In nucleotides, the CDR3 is TGTGCCAGCAGTTTCGGACTAGCGGACTCCTACGAGCAGTACTTC.

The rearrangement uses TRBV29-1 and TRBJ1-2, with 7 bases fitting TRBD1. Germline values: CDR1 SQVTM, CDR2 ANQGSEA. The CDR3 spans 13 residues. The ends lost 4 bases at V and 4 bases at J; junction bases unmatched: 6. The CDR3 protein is CSVANRGPYGYTF. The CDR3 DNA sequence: TGCAGCGTTGCGAACAGGGGACCCTATGGCTACACCTTC.

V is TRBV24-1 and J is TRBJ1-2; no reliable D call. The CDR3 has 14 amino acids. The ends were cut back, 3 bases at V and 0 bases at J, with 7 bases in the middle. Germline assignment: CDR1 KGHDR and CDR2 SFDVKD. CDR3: CATSDVGANYGYTF. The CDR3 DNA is TGTGCCACCAGTGATGTTGGAGCTAACTATGGCTACACCTTC.

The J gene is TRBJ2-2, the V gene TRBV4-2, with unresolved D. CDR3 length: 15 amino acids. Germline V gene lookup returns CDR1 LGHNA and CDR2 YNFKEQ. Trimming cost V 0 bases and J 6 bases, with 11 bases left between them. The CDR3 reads CASSQETYGSGELFF. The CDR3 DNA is TGTGCCAGCAGCCAAGAGACCTACGGGTCCGGGGAGCTGTTTTTT.

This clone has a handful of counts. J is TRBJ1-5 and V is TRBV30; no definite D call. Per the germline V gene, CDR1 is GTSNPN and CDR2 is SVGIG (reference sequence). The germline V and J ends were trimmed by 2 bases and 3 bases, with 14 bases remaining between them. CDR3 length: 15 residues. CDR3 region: CAWSSIGGLNQPQHF. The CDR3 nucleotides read TGTGCCTGGAGTTCCATTGGCGGTCTCAATCAGCCCCAGCATTTT.